This T cell receptor (beta chain) was captured in a study of cytomegalovirus exposure and HLA in healthy donors. CDR1 SGHKS and CDR2 YYEKEE come from the germline V gene (reference sequence). The CDR3 covers 16 residues. The V gene end was trimmed by 0 bases and the J gene end by 0 bases; junction bases not matched to a gene: 5. Each donor's status was that of a healthy bone marrow donor. Study-wide findings and caveats: By HLA locus, TCR association rates varied in a later analysis, with DRB1 showing the most and HLA-C the fewest.

With 60 Vbeta and 13 Jbeta primers, the PCR was carried out. Sequencing was performed with immunoSEQ multiplex PCR; in TCRdb, only in-frame clones are kept and a portion is missing. The table has around 160,000 clones, over 75% seen once. A word on this clone: The target antigen is unknown.

The sequencing sample was made of PBMCs. The chain recombines TRBV5-5 with TRBJ1-1; 7 bases fit TRBD1. This sequence originates from a human donor in good health. In DNA form, the CDR3 reads TGTGCCAGCAGCTTGGGACAGGGAGACATGAACACTGAAGCTTTCTTT. Its protein is CASSLGQGDMNTEAFF.